The table lists the clone carrying this T cell receptor beta chain with a few counts. The target antigen is unknown. MiXCR, run by TCRdb on the reads, gives a single entry per CDR3 protein. The sample has approximately 320,000 distinct CDR3 sequences, over 7.5% seen once; the top ten hold around 4%. This specimen belongs to a study of T cell repertoires in cytomegalovirus infection. On the study more broadly: CMV infection together with matching HLA type was indicated by public TCR beta signatures. Notes on the study in general: CMV carriers having the relevant HLA were flagged by cumulative public TCR beta family frequency. CMV-specific TCR beta clonotypes restricted by HLA-C were the ones dominating the ex vivo response.

Germline V gene lookup returns CDR1 DFQATT and CDR2 SNEGSKA (reference sequence). This CDR3 contains 13 residues. V lost 3 bases and J 7 bases, leaving 10 bases between the germline ends. Sequenced material: PBMCs. This chain uses TRBV20-1 with TRBJ1-6; a possible D gene is TRBD1 (5 bases). The sequence was obtained from a human donor in good health (CMV status not recorded). Some clones in this sample may be carry-over from other donors' samples. CDR3 loop: CSASEGPNSPLHF. The CDR3 region has the DNA TGCAGTGCTAGTGAGGGACCGAATTCACCCCTCCACTTT.